Here is one T cell receptor beta chain with its context. The Seattle site enrolled patients during active infection and followed them longitudinally. The data derive from a study of blood T cell repertoires in COVID-19. Study context: Specimens from acute and convalescent COVID-19 originated in the United States, Italy and Spain. From T cells, B-cell-depleted T cells, or PBMCs came the material, which was cDNA or gDNA.

The protocol was immunoSEQ multiplex PCR, while the TCRdb copy is restricted to in-frame clones and leaves out a portion. The sample contains 150,000 to 200,000 clones, approximately 80% of which appear only once. The sequenced sample was peripheral blood. The receptor was isolated from a woman between 40 and 50 years old with COVID-19, enrolled during active disease.

The CDR3 loop reads CASSLQGFYGYTF. Written as DNA, the CDR3 is TGTGCCAGCAGTTTACAGGGCTTCTATGGCTACACCTTC. This chain connects TRBV6-5 to TRBJ1-2, with TRBD1 as a possible D gene (6 bases). CDR3 length: 13 amino acids. Germline CDR1 MNHEY, CDR2 SVGAGI. Trimming left V 4 bases short and J 4 bases short, with 10 bases between.